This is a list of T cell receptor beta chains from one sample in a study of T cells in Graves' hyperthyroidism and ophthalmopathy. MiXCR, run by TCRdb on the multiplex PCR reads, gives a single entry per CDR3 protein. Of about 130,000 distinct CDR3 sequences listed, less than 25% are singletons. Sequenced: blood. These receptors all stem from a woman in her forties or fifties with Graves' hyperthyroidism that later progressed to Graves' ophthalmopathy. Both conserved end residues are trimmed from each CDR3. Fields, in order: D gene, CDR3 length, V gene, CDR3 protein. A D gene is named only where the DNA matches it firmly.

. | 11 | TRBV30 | AWSTGLGEKLF
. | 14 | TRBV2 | ASSGEGGPSNQPQH
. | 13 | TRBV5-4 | ASSLEVSGIETQY
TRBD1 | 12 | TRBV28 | ASSSTGDFRGYT
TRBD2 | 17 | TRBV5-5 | ASSLRGEASGRITDTQY
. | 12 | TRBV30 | AWTRGDSTDTQY
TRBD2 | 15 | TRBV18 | ASSSKGGRDHTDTQY
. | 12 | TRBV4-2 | ASSQGGRSYEQY
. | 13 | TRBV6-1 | ASSEEGLSNQPQH
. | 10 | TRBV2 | ASNPRGYEQY
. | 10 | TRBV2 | AGSIITDTQY